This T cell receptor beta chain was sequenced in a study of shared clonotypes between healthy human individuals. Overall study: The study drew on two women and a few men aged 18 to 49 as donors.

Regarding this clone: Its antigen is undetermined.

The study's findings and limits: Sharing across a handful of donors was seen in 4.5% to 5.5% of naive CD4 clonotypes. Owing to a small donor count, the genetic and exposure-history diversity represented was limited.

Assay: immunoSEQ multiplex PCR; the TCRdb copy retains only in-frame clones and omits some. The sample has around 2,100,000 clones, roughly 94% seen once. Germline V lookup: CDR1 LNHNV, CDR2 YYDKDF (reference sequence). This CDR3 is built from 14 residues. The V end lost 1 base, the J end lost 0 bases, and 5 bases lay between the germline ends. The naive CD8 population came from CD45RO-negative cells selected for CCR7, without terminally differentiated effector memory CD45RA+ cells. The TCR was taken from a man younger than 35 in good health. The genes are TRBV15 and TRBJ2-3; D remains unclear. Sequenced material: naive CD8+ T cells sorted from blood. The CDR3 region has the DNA TGTGCCACCAGCAGAGTCGTAAGCACAGATACGCAGTATTTT. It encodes CATSRVVSTDTQYF.